These 16 T cell receptor beta chains share one sample of origin, sequenced in a study of blood T cell repertoires in COVID-19. Measured with immunoSEQ multiplex PCR; TCRdb has only the in-frame clones, and not every one. The table lists 150,000 or so clones, roughly 85% of them singletons. Source material: PBMCs or T cells enriched from blood (not recorded which). These TCRs come from a woman in her forties or fifties who had recovered from COVID-19.

This clone was seen more than once but under ten times. This chain joins TRBV3-1 (or the pseudogene TRBV3-2) and TRBJ1-1, with 10 positions matching TRBD1. In germline, CDR1 is LGHDT, CDR2 YNNKEL (reference sequence). The CDR3 loop spans 15 amino acids. After removal of 2 bases from V and 6 bases from J, the junction contained 6 bases not matched to a gene. CDR3 sequence reads: CASSQSGTGEAEAFF. CDR3 in DNA: TGTGCCAGCAGCCAATCCGGGACAGGGGAGGCTGAAGCTTTCTTT.

This clone was seen a handful of times. This chain links TRBV11-3 with TRBJ2-2, with D possibly being TRBD1 (6 bases). The V end lost 3 bases, the J end lost 0 bases, and 17 bases lay between the germline ends. Germline V lookup: CDR1 SGHNT, CDR2 YENEEA. The CDR3 loop spans 18 amino acids. The CDR3 spells CASSFDQGGTANTGELFF. In DNA form, the CDR3 reads TGTGCCAGCAGCTTCGATCAAGGGGGAACCGCGAACACCGGGGAGCTGTTTTTT.

The table lists this clone with a few counts. The V gene is TRBV10-3, the J gene TRBJ2-2, with a weak D call TRBD2 (5 bases). Germline CDR1 reads ENHRY; CDR2 reads SYGVKD. The length of the CDR3 is 13 residues. V gave up 8 bases and J gave up 2 bases, with 9 bases separating them. The CDR3 bases are TGTGCCATCCAGGAGGAAAACACCGGGGAGCTGTTTTTT. Its protein is CAIQEENTGELFF.

The chain joins TRBV28 to TRBJ1-5; D is ambiguous. Trimming stripped 6 bases from V and 4 bases from J, with 7 bases between. Germline values: CDR1 MDHEN, CDR2 SYDVKM. The CDR3 sequence is 12 residues long. The chain's CDR3 is CASRSGNQPQHF. The CDR3 DNA reads as TGTGCCAGCAGATCGGGGAATCAGCCCCAGCATTTT.

This sequence joins TRBV14 and TRBJ2-3, with D possibly being TRBD2 (5 bases). Between the trimmed V and J ends, which lost 4 bases and 6 bases, there was a span of 5 bases. The CDR3 runs to 11 residues. In germline, CDR1 is SGHDN, CDR2 FVKESK. CDR3 sequence: CASSPGDTQYF. CDR3 sequence (DNA): TGTGCCAGCAGCCCGGGGGATACGCAGTATTTT.

The V call is TRBV14, the J call TRBJ2-7; 9 bases align to TRBD1. This CDR3 has 18 residues. V lost 4 bases, J lost 0 bases, and 13 bases stayed unmatched. CDR1 is SGHDN, CDR2 FVKESK, per germline. The CDR3 nucleotides read TGTGCCAGCAGCCCGTCGGGGACAGGGAGTTGGAGCTCCTACGAGCAGTACGTC. This codes for CASSPSGTGSWSSYEQYV.

This clone was counted between two and nine times. This CDR3 is also generated by other DNA sequences in the sample. The J gene is TRBJ2-1, the V gene TRBV7-9; the match to TRBD2 covers 11 bases. The CDR3 is 16 amino acids. Germline V gene sequence: CDR1 SEHNR, CDR2 FQNEAQ (reference sequence). Trimming at V came to 1 base and at J to 6 bases, leaving 5 bases not matched to a gene. This CDR3 is CASSLGIAGGRNEQFF. Here the CDR3 DNA reads TGTGCCAGCAGCTTAGGTATAGCGGGAGGGCGCAATGAGCAGTTCTTC.

In this sample, this clone turned up once. The same CDR3 can be traced to other DNA sequences in this sample. This chain links TRBV2 with TRBJ1-2; no firm D call. The CDR3 length is 13 residues. Looked up from germline, CDR1 is SNHLY and CDR2 is FYNNEI. The V and J ends lost 0 bases and 5 bases respectively, with 7 bases between them. The CDR3 nucleotides are TGTGCCAGCAGTGAAGCGCGGGCTTATGGCTACACCTTC. Translating gives CASSEARAYGYTF.

The chain employs TRBV11-3 and TRBJ1-2; D might be TRBD1 (5 bases). The CDR3 runs to 14 residues. V lost 5 bases to trimming and J lost 4 bases, with 14 bases between them. Germline V lookup: CDR1 SGHNT, CDR2 YENEEA. CDR3 sequence: CASSPPGQGYGYTF. CDR3 sequence (DNA): TGTGCCAGCAGCCCCCCAGGGCAGGGCTATGGCTACACCTTC.

The chain is built from TRBV9 and TRBJ2-5, with TRBD1 matching 9 bases. CDR3 length: 15 residues. The ends lost 3 bases at V and 5 bases at J; junction bases unmatched: 8. Germline values: CDR1 SGDLS, CDR2 YYNGEE. CDR3 protein: CASSAQGQGWETQYF. The CDR3 nucleotides read TGTGCCAGCAGCGCCCAGGGACAGGGATGGGAGACCCAGTACTTC. Full variable domain (outside the CDR3, taken from reference TRBV9 and TRBJ2-5): DSGVTQTPKHLITATGQRVTLRCSPRSGDLSVYWYQQSLDQGLQFLIQYYNGEERAKGNILERFSAQQFPDLHSELNLSSLELGDSALYFCASSAQGQGWETQYFGPGTRLLVL.

This chain uses TRBV7-2 with TRBJ2-2, with D maybe TRBD1 (6 bases). This CDR3 region has 16 residues. Germline-derived CDR1 and CDR2 are SGHTA and FQGNSA. Trimming shortened V by 2 bases and J by 4 bases, and 14 bases separated the two germline ends. The CDR3 sequence is CASSLLGVGGTGELFF. In nucleotides, the CDR3 is TGTGCCAGCAGCTTACTAGGGGTAGGGGGCACCGGGGAGCTGTTTTTT.

This clone was counted once. V and J are TRBV7-9 and TRBJ1-2; tentatively, D is TRBD1 (6 bases). There are 15 residues in the CDR3. The germline V gene has CDR1 SEHNR and CDR2 FQNEAQ (reference sequence). Trimming pared 8 bases from V and 4 bases from J, leaving 20 bases between. CDR3 nucleotide sequence: TGTGCCAGCGGATTTTCAGGACAGCTAGGCTATGGCTACACCTTC. This codes for CASGFSGQLGYGYTF.

The chain joins TRBV19 to TRBJ1-2; possibly TRBD1 for D (6 bases). Deletions cut 8 bases from V and 1 base from J, with 11 bases between. Germline loops: CDR1 LNHDA, CDR2 SQIVND (reference sequence). This CDR3 contains 13 residues. CDR3 residues: CASLGRGNYGYTF. DNA for the CDR3: TGTGCCAGTTTGGGCAGGGGTAACTATGGCTACACCTTC.

Comments on this clone: At the DNA level, this CDR3 is encoded by other sequences in the same sample as well. The chain carries TRBV18 and TRBJ2-5; D perhaps matches TRBD2 (6 bases). CDR1 and CDR2 (germline): KGHSH, LQKENI. The CDR3 length is 12 residues. Trimming cost V 3 bases and J 4 bases, with 6 bases left between them. CDR3 sequence (DNA): TGTGCCAGCTCACCGGGGGGAGAGACCCAGTACTTC. Its translation: CASSPGGETQYF.

This chain joins TRBV11-2 and TRBJ1-1; D call uncertain. In germline, CDR1 is SGHAT, CDR2 FQNNGV. Deletions cut 5 bases from V and 0 bases from J, with 13 bases between. This CDR3 region has 15 residues. Here the CDR3 reads CASSPSSDLNTEAFF. Here the CDR3 DNA reads TGTGCCAGCAGCCCTTCTAGCGACCTGAACACTGAAGCTTTCTTT. The full variable domain, its missing parts supplied by reference TRBV11-2 and TRBJ1-1, is EAGVAQSPRYKIIEKRQSVAFWCNPISGHATLYWYQQILGQGPKLLIQFQNNGVVDDSQLPKDRFSAERLKGVDSTLKIQPAKLEDSAVYLCASSPSSDLNTEAFFGQGTRLTVV.

This clone occurred once. The chain employs TRBV6-1 and TRBJ1-3, with 9 bases that match TRBD1. V lost 4 bases, J lost 3 bases, and 10 bases stayed unmatched. The CDR3 sequence is 17 residues long. The germline V gene has CDR1 MNHNS and CDR2 SASEGT. DNA of the CDR3: TGTGCCAGCAGTGGAGCAGCCCCGACAGGGGGTGGAAACACCATATATTTT. Amino acid sequence: CASSGAAPTGGGNTIYF.